This T cell receptor beta chain was retrieved from a study of cytomegalovirus exposure and HLA in healthy donors. Study-level background: An earlier analysis identified 117 million unique TCR beta sequences in 150 million to 200 million T cells.

A note on this clone: Its antigen remains unknown.

Regarding the study as a whole: The records held CMV serostatus as the only immune exposure information. Earlier analysis yielded a pattern in which most TCR beta V segments were productive about 87% or about 30% of the time.

Vbeta (60) and Jbeta (13) primers were used in the PCR. Original handling: In a later analysis, around 87 million unique TCR beta chains included roughly 11 million shared by two or more donors. TCRdb's copy holds only in-frame clones and misses some; the assay was immunoSEQ multiplex PCR. V and J calls and clone size are those listed in that table; D and trimming were worked out from the DNA. Here the sample spans some 120,000 clones, less than 85% being singletons. V lost 3 bases and J 4 bases, leaving 21 bases between the germline ends. The germline V gene has CDR1 MNHEY and CDR2 SMNVEV (reference sequence). The CDR3 contains 18 residues.

The receptor was derived from a man younger than 40 in good health and CMV-seronegative. Sequenced: PBMCs. This chain connects TRBV27 to TRBJ2-2; no firm D call. The CDR3 nucleotides read TGTGCCAGCAGTTTCATGGCAGGTTCGGATGGATCCACCGGGGAGCTGTTTTTT. Translation: CASSFMAGSDGSTGELFF.